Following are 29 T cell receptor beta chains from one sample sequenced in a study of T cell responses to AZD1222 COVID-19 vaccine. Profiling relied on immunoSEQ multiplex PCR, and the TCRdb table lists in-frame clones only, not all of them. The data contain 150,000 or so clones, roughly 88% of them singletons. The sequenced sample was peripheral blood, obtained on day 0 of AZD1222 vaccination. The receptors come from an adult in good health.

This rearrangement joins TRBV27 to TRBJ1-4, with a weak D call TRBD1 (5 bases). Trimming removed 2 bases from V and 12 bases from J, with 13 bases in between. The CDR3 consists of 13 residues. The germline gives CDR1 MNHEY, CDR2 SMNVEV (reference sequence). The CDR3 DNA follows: TGTGCCAGCAGTTTAGTAGTCAGGGCTGAACTGTTTTTT. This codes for CASSLVVRAELFF.

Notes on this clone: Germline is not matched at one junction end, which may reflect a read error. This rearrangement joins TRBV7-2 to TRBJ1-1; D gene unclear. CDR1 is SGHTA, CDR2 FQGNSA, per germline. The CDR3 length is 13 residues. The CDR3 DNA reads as TGTGCCAGCATCTTAGGAATGAACACTGAAGCTTTCTTT. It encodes CASILGMNTEAFF.

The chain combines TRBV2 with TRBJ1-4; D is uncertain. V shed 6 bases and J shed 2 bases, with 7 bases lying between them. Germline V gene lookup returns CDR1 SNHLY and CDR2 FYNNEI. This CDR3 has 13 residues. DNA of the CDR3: TGTGCCAGCAGGGCCAGCACTAATGAAAAACTGTTTTTT. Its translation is CASRASTNEKLFF.

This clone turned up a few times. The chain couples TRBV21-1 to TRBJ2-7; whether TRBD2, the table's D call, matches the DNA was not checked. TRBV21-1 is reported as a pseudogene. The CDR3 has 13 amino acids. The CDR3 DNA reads TGTGCCAGCAGCAACCGTGTCTCCTACGAGCAGTACTTC. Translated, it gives CASSNRVSYEQYF.

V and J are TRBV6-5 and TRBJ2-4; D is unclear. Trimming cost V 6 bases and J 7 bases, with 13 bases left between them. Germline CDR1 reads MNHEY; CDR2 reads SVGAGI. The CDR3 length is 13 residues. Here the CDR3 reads CASSSTRRNIQYF. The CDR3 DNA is TGTGCCAGCAGCTCCACCCGACGTAACATTCAGTACTTC.

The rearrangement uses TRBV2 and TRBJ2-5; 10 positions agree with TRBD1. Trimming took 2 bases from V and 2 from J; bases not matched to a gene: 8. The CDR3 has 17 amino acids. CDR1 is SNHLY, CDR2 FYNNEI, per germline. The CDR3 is CASSERGQGSLQETQYF. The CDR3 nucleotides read TGTGCCAGCAGTGAAAGGGGACAGGGGTCCCTTCAAGAGACCCAGTACTTC.

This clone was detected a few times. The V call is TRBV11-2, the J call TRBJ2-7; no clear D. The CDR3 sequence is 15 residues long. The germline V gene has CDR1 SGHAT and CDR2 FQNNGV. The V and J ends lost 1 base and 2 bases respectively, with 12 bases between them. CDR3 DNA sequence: TGTGCCAGCAGCTTAGGCCGGCTACTGACCTACGAGCAGTACTTC. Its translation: CASSLGRLLTYEQYF.

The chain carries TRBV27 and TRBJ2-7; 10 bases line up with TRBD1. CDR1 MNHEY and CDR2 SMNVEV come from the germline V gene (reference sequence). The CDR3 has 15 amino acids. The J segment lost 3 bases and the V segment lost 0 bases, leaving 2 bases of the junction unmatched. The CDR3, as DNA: TGTGCCAGCAGTTTATCCCGGGACAGGGGCTACGAGCAGTACTTC. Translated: CASSLSRDRGYEQYF.

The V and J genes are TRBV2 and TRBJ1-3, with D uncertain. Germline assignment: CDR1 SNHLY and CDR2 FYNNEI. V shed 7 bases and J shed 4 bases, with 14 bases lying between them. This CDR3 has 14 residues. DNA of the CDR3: TGTGCCAGCACCGGACGGATCGGGGGAAACACCATATATTTT. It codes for CASTGRIGGNTIYF.

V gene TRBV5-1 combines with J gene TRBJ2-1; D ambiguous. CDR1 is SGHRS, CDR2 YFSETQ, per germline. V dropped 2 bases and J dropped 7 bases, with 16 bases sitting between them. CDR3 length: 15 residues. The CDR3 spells CASSFVSPVRNEQFF. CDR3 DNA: TGCGCCAGCAGCTTTGTCAGCCCGGTCCGAAATGAGCAGTTCTTC. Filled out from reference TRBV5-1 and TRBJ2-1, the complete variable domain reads KAGVTQTPRYLIKTRGQQVTLSCSPISGHRSVSWYQQTPGQGLQFLFEYFSETQRNKGNFPGRFSGRQFSNSRSEMNVSTLELGDSALYLCASSFVSPVRNEQFFGPGTRLTVL.

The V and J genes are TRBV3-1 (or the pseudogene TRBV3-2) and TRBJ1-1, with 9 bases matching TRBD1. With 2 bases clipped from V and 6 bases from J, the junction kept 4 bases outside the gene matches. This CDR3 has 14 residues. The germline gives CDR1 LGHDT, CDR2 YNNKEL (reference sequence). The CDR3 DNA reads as TGTGCCAGCAGCCAAAAGACAGGGGGGGCTGAAGCTTTCTTT. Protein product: CASSQKTGGAEAFF.

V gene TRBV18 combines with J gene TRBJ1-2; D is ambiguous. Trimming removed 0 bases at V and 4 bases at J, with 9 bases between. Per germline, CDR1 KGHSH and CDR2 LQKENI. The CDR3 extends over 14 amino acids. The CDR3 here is CASSPPDIAYGYTF. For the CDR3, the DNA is TGTGCCAGCTCACCACCCGACATCGCCTATGGCTACACCTTC.

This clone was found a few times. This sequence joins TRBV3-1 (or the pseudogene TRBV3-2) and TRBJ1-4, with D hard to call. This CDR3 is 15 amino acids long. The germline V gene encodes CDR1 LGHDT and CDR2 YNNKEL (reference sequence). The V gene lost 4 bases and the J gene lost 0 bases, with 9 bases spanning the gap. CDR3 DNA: TGTGCCAGCAGCCTGCGAGGGCCAACTAATGAAAAACTGTTTTTT. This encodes CASSLRGPTNEKLFF.

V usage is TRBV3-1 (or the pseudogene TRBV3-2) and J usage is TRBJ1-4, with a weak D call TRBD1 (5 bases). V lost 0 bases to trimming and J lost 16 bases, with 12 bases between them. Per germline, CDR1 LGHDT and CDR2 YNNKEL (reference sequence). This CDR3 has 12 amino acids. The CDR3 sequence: CASSQDQRQPFF. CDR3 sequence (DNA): TGTGCCAGCAGCCAAGACCAGCGACAGCCGTTTTTT.

The CDR3 DNA is TGTGCCAGCAGCTGGGCTAGCGGGAGGGATATAGATACGCAGTATTTT. Amino acid sequence: CASSWASGRDIDTQYF. The chain is built from TRBV7-8 and TRBJ2-3; 12 bases match TRBD2. This CDR3 contains 16 residues. V gave up 4 bases and J gave up 5 bases; unmatched junction bases: 7. CDR1 and CDR2 from the germline V gene are SGHVS and FQNEAQ. The full variable domain, with the rest looked up from reference TRBV7-8 and TRBJ2-3, is GAGVSQSPRYKVAKRGQDVALRCDPISGHVSLFWYQQALGQGPEFLTYFQNEAQLDKSGLPSDRFFAERPEGSVSTLKIQRTQQEDSAVYLCASSWASGRDIDTQYFGPGTRLTVL.

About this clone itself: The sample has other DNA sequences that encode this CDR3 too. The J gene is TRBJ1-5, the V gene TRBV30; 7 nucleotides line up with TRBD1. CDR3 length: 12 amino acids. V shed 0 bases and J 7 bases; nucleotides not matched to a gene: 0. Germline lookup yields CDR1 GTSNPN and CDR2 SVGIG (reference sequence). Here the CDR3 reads CAWSVQGQPQHF. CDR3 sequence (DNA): TGTGCCTGGAGTGTACAGGGGCAGCCCCAGCATTTT.

CDR3 nucleotide sequence: TGTGCCAGCAGCTTTGGGTACCACAAGACTGTTATGAACACTGAAGCTTTCTTT. Its translation is CASSFGYHKTVMNTEAFF. V and J are TRBV5-6 and TRBJ1-1, with unresolved D. The V gene lost 2 bases and the J gene lost 0 bases, with 20 bases spanning the gap. Germline V gene sequence: CDR1 SGHDT, CDR2 YYEEEE. CDR3 length: 18 amino acids.

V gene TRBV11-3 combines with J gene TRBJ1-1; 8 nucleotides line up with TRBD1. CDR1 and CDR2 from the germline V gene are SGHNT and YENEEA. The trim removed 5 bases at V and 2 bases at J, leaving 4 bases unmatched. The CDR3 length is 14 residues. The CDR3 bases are TGTGCCAGCAGCCGCGGACAGGGAAACACTGAAGCTTTCTTT. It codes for CASSRGQGNTEAFF.

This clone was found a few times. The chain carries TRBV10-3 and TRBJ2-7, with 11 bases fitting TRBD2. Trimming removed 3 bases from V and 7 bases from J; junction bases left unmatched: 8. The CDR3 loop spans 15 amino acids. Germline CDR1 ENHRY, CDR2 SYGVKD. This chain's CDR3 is CAISDTGTSGLEQYF. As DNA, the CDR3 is TGTGCCATCAGTGATACCGGGACTAGCGGTTTAGAGCAGTACTTC.

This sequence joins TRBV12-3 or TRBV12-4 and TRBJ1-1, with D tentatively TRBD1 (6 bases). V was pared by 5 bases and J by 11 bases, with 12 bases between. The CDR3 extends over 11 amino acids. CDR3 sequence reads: CASSITGWAFF. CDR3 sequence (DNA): TGTGCCAGCAGTATCACAGGGTGGGCTTTCTTT.

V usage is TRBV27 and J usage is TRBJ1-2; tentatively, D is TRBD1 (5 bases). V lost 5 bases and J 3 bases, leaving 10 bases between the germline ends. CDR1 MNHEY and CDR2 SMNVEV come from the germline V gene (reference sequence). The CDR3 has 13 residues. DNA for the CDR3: TGTGCCAGCAGTACGGGACGGCACTATGGCTACACCTTC. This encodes CASSTGRHYGYTF.

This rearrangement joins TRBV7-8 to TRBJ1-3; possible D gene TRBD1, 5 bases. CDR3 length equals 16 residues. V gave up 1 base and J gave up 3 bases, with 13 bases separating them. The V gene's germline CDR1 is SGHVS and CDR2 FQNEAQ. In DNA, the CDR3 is TGTGCCAGCAGCTTAGGGGGGGGTACGATTGGAAACACCATATATTTT. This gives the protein CASSLGGGTIGNTIYF.

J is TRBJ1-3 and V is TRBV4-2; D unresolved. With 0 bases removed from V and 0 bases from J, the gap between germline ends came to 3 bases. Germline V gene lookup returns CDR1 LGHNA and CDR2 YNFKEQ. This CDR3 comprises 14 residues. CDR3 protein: CASSQDSSGNTIYF. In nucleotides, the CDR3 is TGTGCCAGCAGCCAAGATTCCTCTGGAAACACCATATATTTT.

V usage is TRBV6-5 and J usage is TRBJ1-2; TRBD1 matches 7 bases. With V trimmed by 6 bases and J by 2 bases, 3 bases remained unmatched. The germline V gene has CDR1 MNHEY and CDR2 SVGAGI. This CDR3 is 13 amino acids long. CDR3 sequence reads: CASRAGGNYGYTF. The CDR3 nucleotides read TGTGCCAGCAGGGCAGGGGGGAACTATGGCTACACCTTC.

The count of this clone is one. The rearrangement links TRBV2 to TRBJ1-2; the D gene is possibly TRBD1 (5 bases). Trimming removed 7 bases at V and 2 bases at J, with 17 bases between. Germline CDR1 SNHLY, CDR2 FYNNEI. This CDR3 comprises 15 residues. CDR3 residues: CASNPGRWINYGYTF. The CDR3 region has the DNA TGTGCCAGCAACCCAGGGAGGTGGATAAACTATGGCTACACCTTC.

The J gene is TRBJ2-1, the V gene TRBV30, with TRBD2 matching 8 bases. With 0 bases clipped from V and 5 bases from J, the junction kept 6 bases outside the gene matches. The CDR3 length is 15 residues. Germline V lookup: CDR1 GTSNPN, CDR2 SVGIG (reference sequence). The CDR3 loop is CAWSVIAGGDNEQFF. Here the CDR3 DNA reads TGTGCCTGGAGTGTAATTGCGGGAGGTGACAATGAGCAGTTCTTC.

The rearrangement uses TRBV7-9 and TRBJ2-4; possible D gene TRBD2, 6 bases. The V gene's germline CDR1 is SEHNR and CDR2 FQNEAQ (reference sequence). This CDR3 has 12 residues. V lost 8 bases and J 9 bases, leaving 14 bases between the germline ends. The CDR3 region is CASEEGRGIQYF. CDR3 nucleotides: TGTGCCAGCGAGGAGGGCCGGGGCATTCAGTACTTC.

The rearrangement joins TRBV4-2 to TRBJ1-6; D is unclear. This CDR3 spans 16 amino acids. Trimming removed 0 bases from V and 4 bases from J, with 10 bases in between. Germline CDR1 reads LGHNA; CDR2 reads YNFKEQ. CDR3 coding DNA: TGTGCCAGCAGCCAAGAGGAGTTGACTTATAATTCACCCCTCCACTTT. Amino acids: CASSQEELTYNSPLHF.

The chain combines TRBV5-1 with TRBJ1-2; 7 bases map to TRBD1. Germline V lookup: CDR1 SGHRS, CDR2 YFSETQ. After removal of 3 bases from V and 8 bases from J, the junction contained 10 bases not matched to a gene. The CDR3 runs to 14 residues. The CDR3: CASSYLGGEDGYTF. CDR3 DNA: TGCGCCAGCAGCTATCTAGGGGGCGAGGACGGCTACACCTTC.